This T cell receptor (beta chain) was sequenced for a study of beta chain features in type 1 diabetes. Overall study results and limits: There was a moderate but significant shortening of TCRB CDR3s in all four CD4+ subsets of Type 1 diabetes patients.

What was sequenced were expressed TCRB transcripts, since all of the isolated RNA had been reverse transcribed. TCRdb's copy holds only in-frame clones and misses some; the assay was immunoSEQ multiplex PCR. The sample shows about 140,000 clones, around an eighth of them seen only once. The V end was cut by 1 base, the J end by 0 bases, with 10 bases between. Germline CDR1 SGHDN, CDR2 FVKESK. The CDR3 runs 17 residues. This clone was recorded at least ten times. As yet, its antigen is unknown. The TCR comes from a man between 18 and 35 years old with type 1 diabetes. The specimen sequenced was central memory CD4+ T cells from blood. The chain carries TRBV14 and TRBJ2-6; tentatively, D is TRBD2 (5 bases). CDR3 DNA: TGTGCCAGCAGCCAAGCCGGACTCCCCTCTGGGGCCAACGTCCTGACTTTC. Amino acid sequence: CASSQAGLPSGANVLTF.